The clone carrying this T cell receptor (beta chain) was detected only a few times. Its antigen is unidentified. This sample was included in a study of T cell repertoires in cytomegalovirus infection. The overall study: Indications of both CMV infection and matching HLA type were provided by public TCR beta signatures.

TCRdb used MiXCR to reprocess the reads, holding one entry per CDR3 protein. The table lists under 200,000 distinct CDR3 sequences, roughly 27% of them singletons, with just over 30% in the top ten. Study results and limitations: Cumulative public TCR beta family frequency identified CMV carriers with the relevant HLA. Predominance within the ex vivo response was attributable to HLA-C-restricted CMV-specific TCR beta clonotypes.

With 5 bases removed from V and 4 bases from J, the gap between germline ends came to 9 bases. CDR1 and CDR2 from the germline V gene are SGHTA and FQGTGA. This CDR3 contains 13 residues. Input material: PBMCs. The receptor was derived from a human donor in good health (CMV status not recorded). Some clones in this sample may be carry-over from other donors' samples. V gene TRBV7-3 combines with J gene TRBJ1-3; D call uncertain. CDR3 sequence reads: CASSTLGGNTIYF. CDR3 DNA sequence: TGTGCCAGCAGCACTTTGGGAGGAAACACCATATATTTT.